Given below is one TCR beta chain in context. Its specificity is unknown. This sample is part of a study of cytomegalovirus exposure and HLA in healthy donors. Findings and caveats of the study: For cytomegalovirus status, the classifier reportedly gave diagnoses with high specificity and sensitivity. One later analysis, an examination of the 120 validation repertoires, found that first-cohort TCR clusters tended to co-occur in them.

The junction had 7 bases not matched to a gene; V was cut back by 3 bases and J by 0 bases. Per germline, CDR1 SQVTM and CDR2 ANQGSEA. CDR3 size: 17 residues. Clones were read by immunoSEQ multiplex PCR, and TCRdb kept only the in-frame ones, dropping some. The sample lists about 250,000 clones, about 90% seen once, with around 13% in the top ten. The material sequenced was PBMCs. This receptor was taken from a young man in good health and CMV-seropositive. The V call is TRBV29-1, the J call TRBJ2-1; 11 positions agree with TRBD2. The CDR3 loop is CSVEASGRFSSYNEQFF. CDR3 DNA: TGCAGCGTTGAGGCTAGCGGGAGGTTTAGCTCCTACAATGAGCAGTTCTTC.